The 4 T cell receptor beta chains below all came from one sample that was sequenced in a study of CD8+ T cells in alopecia areata. cDNA prepared by RNA extraction and subsequent reverse transcription served as the template for sequencing. Profiling relied on immunoSEQ multiplex PCR, and the TCRdb table lists in-frame clones only, not all of them. There are approximately 280,000 clones in the sample, none observed a single time. Sorting used CD4, CD8alpha, NKG2D, NKG2ACE and other markers on pooled cutaneous lymph node cells. Material for sequencing was CD4+ T cells sorted from a lymph node. The receptor set was obtained from a C3H/HeJ mouse with alopecia areata. The MHC haplotype of this mouse line is H2-k.

Note on this clone: Genes and germline are mouse. The CDR3 DNA, read in part, is TGTGCCAGCAGTGGACAGAAATTTAACCAAGAC. It yields the protein CASSGQKFNQD. The whole CDR3 region reads CASSGQKFNQDTQYF. V and J are TRBV13-1 and TRBJ2-5, with D tentatively TRBD1 (5 bases). The read terminates 4 residues ahead of where the CDR3 ends, so the germline J gene completes it. Germline loops: CDR1 NSHNY, CDR2 SYGAGN. The CDR3 is made up of 15 amino acids. The V and J ends lost 3 bases and 0 bases respectively, with 11 bases between them.

On this clone: Gene names and germline match the mouse. The read falls 4 residues short of the CDR3 end, and the missing part is taken from the germline J gene. This rearrangement joins TRBV13-1 to TRBJ1-2, with a tentative D call TRBD1 (5 bases). Per the germline V gene, CDR1 is NSHNY and CDR2 is SYGAGN. Trimming pared 4 bases from V and 0 bases from J, leaving 10 bases between. The CDR3 has 14 residues. The CDR3 spells CASSRQPANSDYTF. CDR3 bases read: TGTGCCAGCAGTCGACAGCCTGCAAACTCC.

To note about this clone: The gene names here belong to mouse. With the read ending 4 residues before the CDR3 end, the germline J gene is used to fill in that end. The sample has other DNA sequences that encode this CDR3 too. This rearrangement joins TRBV19 to TRBJ2-3; the D gene is possibly TRBD2 (6 bases). This CDR3 comprises 15 residues. V gave up 2 bases and J gave up 0 bases, with 10 bases separating them. Germline V CDR1 and CDR2: FNHDT, SITEND (reference sequence). The CDR3 DNA, read in part, is TGTGCCAGCAGTATTATGGGGACTAGTGCAGAA. Encoded protein: CASSIMGTSAE. The complete CDR3 sequence is CASSIMGTSAETLYF. Full variable domain (outside the CDR3, taken from reference TRBV19 and TRBJ2-3): GGIITQTPKFLIGQEGQKLTLKCQQNFNHDTMYWYRQDSGKGLRLIYYSITENDLQKGDLSEGYDASREKKSSFSLTVTSAQKNEMAVFLCASSIMGTSAETLYFGSGTRLTVL.

In its sample, this clone was seen a few times. Mouse gene names apply. Read sequence stops 4 residues before the CDR3 end, and the germline J gene provides the missing end. The chain links TRBV1 to TRBJ1-1, with 7 bases aligning to TRBD1. Germline V lookup: CDR1 NSQYPW, CDR2 LRSPGD (reference sequence). V was pared by 3 bases and J by 4 bases, with 5 bases of the junction left unmatched. The CDR3 has 14 amino acids. The CDR3: CTCSAGTDGTEVFF. The sequenced part of the CDR3 DNA is TGCACCTGCAGTGCCGGGACAGATGGCACA.